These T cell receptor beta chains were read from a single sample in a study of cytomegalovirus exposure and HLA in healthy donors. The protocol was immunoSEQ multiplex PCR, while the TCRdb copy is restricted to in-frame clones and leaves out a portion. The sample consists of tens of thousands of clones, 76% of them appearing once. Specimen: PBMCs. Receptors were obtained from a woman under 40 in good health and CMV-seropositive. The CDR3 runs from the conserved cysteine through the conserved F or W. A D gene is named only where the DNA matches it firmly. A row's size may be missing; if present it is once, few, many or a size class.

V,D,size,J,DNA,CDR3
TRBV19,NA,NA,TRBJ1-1,TGTGCCTGCGAATCTAGAACGAACACTGAAGCTTTCTTT,CACESRTNTEAFF
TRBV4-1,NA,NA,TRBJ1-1,TGCGCCAGCAGCCAAGATCCAAACACTGAAGCTTTCTTT,CASSQDPNTEAFF
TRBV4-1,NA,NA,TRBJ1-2,TGCGCCAGCAGCCAGACAGAGGTGGGCGGCTACACCTTC,CASSQTEVGGYTF
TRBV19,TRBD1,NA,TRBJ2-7,TGTGCCAGTAGTATCCGGACAGGGGGCATAGGGGAGCAGTACTTC,CASSIRTGGIGEQYF
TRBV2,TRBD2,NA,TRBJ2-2,TGTGCCAGCAAGAATCGTGCTAGCGGGGTAACCGGGGAGCTGTTTTTT,CASKNRASGVTGELFF
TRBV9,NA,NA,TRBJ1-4,TGTGCCAGCAGCGTAGGTCTGGTAAGGGGAAATGAAAAACTGTTTTTT,CASSVGLVRGNEKLFF
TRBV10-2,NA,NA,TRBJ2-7,TGCGCCAGCAGTGGGGCCGGGGAGGGGGACTACGAGCAGTACTTC,CASSGAGEGDYEQYF
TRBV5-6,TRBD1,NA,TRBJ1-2,TGTGCCAGCAGCCGCGACAGGGGCCACTATGGCTACCCCTTC,CASSRDRGHYGYPF
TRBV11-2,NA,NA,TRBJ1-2,TGTGCCAGCAGCTTAGGGGCAGGGGACGGCTACACCTTC,CASSLGAGDGYTF
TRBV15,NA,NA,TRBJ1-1,TGTGCCACCAGCAGGGGGATGGGGCCTTCGAACACTGAAGCTTTCTTT,CATSRGMGPSNTEAFF
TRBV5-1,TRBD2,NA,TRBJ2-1,TGCGCCAGCAGCCCTCAACCCTGGACTAGCGGGAGGAGGGGCTCCTACAATGAGCAGTTCTTC,CASSPQPWTSGRRGSYNEQFF
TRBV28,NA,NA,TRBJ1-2,TGTGCCAGCAGTCCCCGATTTAACTATGGCTACCCCTTC,CASSPRFNYGYPF
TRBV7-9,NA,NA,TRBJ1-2,TGTGCCAGCAGCCTTTCGGAAAACTATGGCTACCCCTTC,CASSLSENYGYPF
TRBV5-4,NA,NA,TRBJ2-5,TGTGCCAGCAGCACAGGGGACTACCAAGAGACCCAGTACTTC,CASSTGDYQETQYF
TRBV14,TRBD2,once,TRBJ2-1,TGTGCCAGCAGCCCCGGTCGGCTAGCGGGGGGTGAGCAGTTCTTC,CASSPGRLAGGEQFF
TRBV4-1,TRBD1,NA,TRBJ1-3,TGCGCCAGCAGCCTAGGGCAGGGGGCGTCTGGAAACACCATATATTTT,CASSLGQGASGNTIYF
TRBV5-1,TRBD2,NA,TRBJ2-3,TGCGCCAGCAGCTCCGGGACTAGTGCGGCAGATACGCAGTATTTT,CASSSGTSAADTQYF
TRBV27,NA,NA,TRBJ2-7,TGTGCCAGCAGCCTTGGGGCTTACTACGAGCAGTACTTC,CASSLGAYYEQYF
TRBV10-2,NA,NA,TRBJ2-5,TGCGCCAGCACCGGACACACCGGCGGCGAGACCCAGTACTTC,CASTGHTGGETQYF
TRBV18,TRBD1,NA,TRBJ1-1,TGTGCCAGCTCACCGGACAGGGGGGGAACTGAAGCTTTCTTT,CASSPDRGGTEAFF
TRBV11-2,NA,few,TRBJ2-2,TGTGCCAGCAGCTTAGTGTCCGGGGAGCTGCTCTTT,CASSLVSGELLF
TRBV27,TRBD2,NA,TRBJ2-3,TGTGCCAGCAGGACTAGCGGGCCTGGGGATACGCAGTATTTT,CASRTSGPGDTQYF
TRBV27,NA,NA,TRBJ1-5,TGTGCCAGCAGTTTGGTAGGTGGGACACCACGGGGTCAGCCCCAGCATTTT,CASSLVGGTPRGQPQHF
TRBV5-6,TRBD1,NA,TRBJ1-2,TGTGCCAGCAGCTTGGGGGACAGGGAGAGTGGCTACACCTTC,CASSLGDRESGYTF
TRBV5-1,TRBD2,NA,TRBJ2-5,TGCGCCAGCTCGGGACTAGCGGAAGAGACCCAGTACTTC,CASSGLAEETQYF
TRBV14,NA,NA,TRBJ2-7,TGTGCCAGCAGCCAACGCATACAAGCCTACGAGCAGTACTTC,CASSQRIQAYEQYF
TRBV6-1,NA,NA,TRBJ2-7,TGTGCCAGCAGTGAAGTGATACGGGACGCGGGAGAGCAGTACTTC,CASSEVIRDAGEQYF
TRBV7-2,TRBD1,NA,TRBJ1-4,TGTGCCAGCAGCCTCGGGACAGCTGGCGAAAAACTGTTTTTT,CASSLGTAGEKLFF
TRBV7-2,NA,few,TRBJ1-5,TGTGCCAGCAGCCCCATGCGGGGATCCAATCAGCCCCAGCATTTT,CASSPMRGSNQPQHF
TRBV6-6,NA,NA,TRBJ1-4,TGTGCCAGCAGAGGGGTTAATGAAAAACTGTTTTTT,CASRGVNEKLFF
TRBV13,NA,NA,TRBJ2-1,TGTGCCAGCAGATCCCGGGGGGCCTCGAGGAATGAGCAGTTCTTC,CASRSRGASRNEQFF
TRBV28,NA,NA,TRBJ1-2,TGTGCCAGCAGCTCCAACCCGGAGATGGGCTACACCTTC,CASSSNPEMGYTF
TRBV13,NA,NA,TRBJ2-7,TGTGCCAGCAGCTTATATGGGGGCGGCGAGCAGTACTTC,CASSLYGGGEQYF
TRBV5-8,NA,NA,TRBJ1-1,TGTGCCAGCAGCCAGGAGAGGGTTTGGGCTTTCTTT,CASSQERVWAFF
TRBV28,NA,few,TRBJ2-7,TGTGCCAGCAGTTTCAGGGGAGCCCGTTCCTACGAGCAGTACTTC,CASSFRGARSYEQYF
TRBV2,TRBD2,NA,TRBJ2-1,TGTGCCAGCAGTGAATTCGCGGGAGGGCCCAGTGTGAATGAGCAGTTCTTC,CASSEFAGGPSVNEQFF
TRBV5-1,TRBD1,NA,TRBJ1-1,TGCGCCAGCAGGCCGGGACAGGGAGTCACTGAAGCTTTCTTT,CASRPGQGVTEAFF
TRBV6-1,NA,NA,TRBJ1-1,TGTGCCAGCAGAAACGCCCGGAGGACTGAAGCTTTCTTT,CASRNARRTEAFF
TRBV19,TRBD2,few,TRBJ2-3,TGTGCCAGTAGTCATCCGGGACTACCAAGCACAGATACGCAGTATTTT,CASSHPGLPSTDTQYF
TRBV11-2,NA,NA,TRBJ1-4,TGTGCCAGCAGTTCTGGGCTGTGGGGGCGAACAACTAATGAAAAACTGTTTTTT,CASSSGLWGRTTNEKLFF
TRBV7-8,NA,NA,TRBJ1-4,TGTGCCAGCAGCTTGATTAGCCGTCCAGGGGCCTTGGGAGAAAAACTGTTTTTT,CASSLISRPGALGEKLFF
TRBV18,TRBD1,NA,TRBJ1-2,TGTGCCAGCTCACTTGTGTTGACGGACAGGCAGGGCTATGGCTACACCTTC,CASSLVLTDRQGYGYTF
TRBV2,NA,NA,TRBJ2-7,TGTGCCAGCAGTGAAAGAAGCGGATTACCTTCCTACGAGCAGTACTTC,CASSERSGLPSYEQYF
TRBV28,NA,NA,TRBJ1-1,TGTGCCAGCAGTCTCCCTTCGCGTCGGACTGAAGCTTTCTTT,CASSLPSRRTEAFF
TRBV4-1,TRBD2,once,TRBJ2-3,TGCGCCAGCAGCGAGCAGCGGGGGTTCACAGATACGCAGTATTTT,CASSEQRGFTDTQYF
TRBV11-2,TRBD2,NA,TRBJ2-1,TGTGCCAGCAGCTCGCAACTAGCGGGATCGAGTGAGCAGTTCTTC,CASSSQLAGSSEQFF
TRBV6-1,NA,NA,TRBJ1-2,TGTGCCAGCAGTGGCAACAGGGATAACTATGGCTACACCTTC,CASSGNRDNYGYTF
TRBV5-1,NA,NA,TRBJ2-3,TGCGCCAGCAGAAGAGGGGGGGCAGCAGATACGCAGTATTTT,CASRRGGAADTQYF
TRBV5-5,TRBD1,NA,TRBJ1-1,TGTGCCAGCAGCGGAGGACAGGCGAACACTGAAGCTTTCTTT,CASSGGQANTEAFF
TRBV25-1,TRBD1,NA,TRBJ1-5,TGTGCCAGCAGTGAATCCGGGACAGCCACCAATCAGCCCCAGCATTTT,CASSESGTATNQPQHF
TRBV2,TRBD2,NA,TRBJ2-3,TGTGCCAGCAGTGGACTAGCGGGGCTTGCCGATACGCAGTATTTT,CASSGLAGLADTQYF
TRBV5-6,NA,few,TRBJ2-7,TGTGCCAGCAGCTTCAGGACATCGAGCTCCTACGAGCAGTACTTC,CASSFRTSSSYEQYF
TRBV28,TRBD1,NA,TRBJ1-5,TGTGCCAGCAGCCACGGACAGGGGCTCCCTGTATACAATCAGCCCCAGCATTTT,CASSHGQGLPVYNQPQHF
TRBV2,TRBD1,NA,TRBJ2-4,TGTGCCAGCAGTCGCCGGGACAGGGGAGCCAAAAACATTCAGTACTTC,CASSRRDRGAKNIQYF
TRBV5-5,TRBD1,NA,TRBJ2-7,TGTGCCAGCAGCTTGGGTCTTGGGACAGGGGGCGACGAGCAGTACTTC,CASSLGLGTGGDEQYF
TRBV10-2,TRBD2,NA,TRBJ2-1,TGCGCCAGCTCTCCACCCCTAGCGGGGGGTGGGCATGAGCAGTTCTTC,CASSPPLAGGGHEQFF